The 27 T cell receptor beta chains given below trace back to one sample, sequenced in a study of human T cells and chemical hapten exposure. TCRdb redid the calling of the RACE reads with MiXCR, one entry per CDR3 protein. Seen here are approximately 86,000 distinct CDR3 sequences, about a tenth observed once, and the top ten hold around 1%. Time point defined: patch test 3, about 24 weeks after DPC sensitization. Treatment given: therapeutic diphenylcyclopropenone sensitization with weekly scalp DPC. Specimen: whole blood, collected in connection with sensitization to the hapten diphenylcyclopropenone (DPC). These receptors came from a woman aged 25 to 45 with alopecia areata. Some clones in this sample may be carry-over from other donors' samples.

This clonotype has more than one count but fewer than ten. The chain links TRBV7-9 to TRBJ1-5, with 7 bases identical to TRBD1. The CDR3 runs to 13 residues. Trimming at V came to 5 bases and at J to 5 bases, leaving 3 bases not matched to a gene. CDR1 SEHNR and CDR2 FQNEAQ come from the germline V gene (reference sequence). CDR3 loop: CASSRGTDQPQHF. The CDR3 bases are TGTGCCAGCAGCAGAGGGACAGATCAGCCCCAGCATTTT.

This clonotype was seen more than once but under ten times. V gene TRBV5-5 combines with J gene TRBJ1-2; D not resolved. Trimming left V 1 base short and J 2 bases short, with 6 bases between. Germline-derived CDR1 and CDR2 are SGHKS and YYEKEE (reference sequence). The CDR3 contains 13 residues. Here the CDR3 DNA reads TGTGCCAGCAGCTTGAGCAGAAACTATGGCTACACCTTC. This codes for CASSLSRNYGYTF.

The chain is built from TRBV20-1 and TRBJ2-1; no clear D. CDR3 length: 12 amino acids. Between the trimmed V and J ends, which lost 5 bases and 9 bases, there was a span of 14 bases. Germline loops: CDR1 DFQATT, CDR2 SNEGSKA (reference sequence). The CDR3, as DNA: TGCAGTGCTGCGAAATGGGGTGGTGAGCAGTTCTTC. It codes for CSAAKWGGEQFF.

This sequence joins TRBV29-1 and TRBJ1-1, with D unclear. This CDR3 is 10 amino acids long. Per the germline V gene, CDR1 is SQVTM and CDR2 is ANQGSEA. Trimming took off 7 bases at V and 6 bases at J, with 9 bases between the two ends. The CDR3 is CSGGGPEAFF. The CDR3 DNA sequence: TGCAGCGGTGGCGGGCCTGAAGCTTTCTTT.

This clonotype occurred a few times. V gene TRBV28 combines with J gene TRBJ2-7; 11 bases align to TRBD2. Germline CDR1 is MDHEN and CDR2 is SYDVKM. V was pared by 6 bases and J by 3 bases, with 4 bases of the junction left unmatched. This CDR3 is built from 14 residues. The CDR3 DNA reads TGTGCCAGCAGAAAGACTAGCGGGAACTACGAGCAGTACTTC. Translation gives CASRKTSGNYEQYF.

This clonotype has a count of ten or more. The chain links TRBV11-2 to TRBJ2-2; D is unclear. Trimming shortened V by 1 base and J by 3 bases, and 9 bases separated the two germline ends. Germline V gene data show CDR1 as SGHAT and CDR2 as FQNNGV. The CDR3 runs to 15 residues. The CDR3 nucleotides are TGTGCCAGCAGCTTAGTACCCCAGTACACCGGGGAGCTGTTTTTT. It is translated as CASSLVPQYTGELFF.

In the case of this clonotype: This may be a read error: a much more frequent sequence differs by one nucleotide. V usage is TRBV4-1 and J usage is TRBJ2-4; D is unresolved. The germline gives CDR1 MGHRA, CDR2 YSYEKL. CDR3 length: 14 residues. CDR3 in DNA: TGCGCCAGCACCCAAAGGATAGCCGAAAACATTCAGTACTTC. Translating it yields CASTQRIAENIQYF.

This clonotype was observed a few times. The chain carries TRBV29-1 and TRBJ2-1; D ambiguous. This CDR3 spans 16 amino acids. Trimming pared 1 base from V and 9 bases from J, leaving 22 bases between. The germline gives CDR1 SQVTM, CDR2 ANQGSEA. CDR3 bases: TGCAGCGTTGAAGGCGCGGCCCAAACCCCAGGCGGTGAGCAGTTCTTC. Its protein is CSVEGAAQTPGGEQFF.

The sample holds many counts of this clonotype. CDR3 bases: TGTGCCAGCTCACCACGAGAGACAGCGCGGGATGAAAAACTGTTTTTT. Translating it yields CASSPRETARDEKLFF. V and J are TRBV18 and TRBJ1-4; D perhaps matches TRBD1 (5 bases). Trimming left V 1 base short and J 6 bases short, with 15 bases between. Looked up from germline, CDR1 is KGHSH and CDR2 is LQKENI. CDR3 length equals 16 residues.

This clonotype has a count of ten or more. The chain has TRBV20-1 and TRBJ2-2, with 8 positions matching TRBD2. This CDR3 is 14 amino acids long. The germline gives CDR1 DFQATT, CDR2 SNEGSKA (reference sequence). V lost 4 bases and J lost 5; bases outside the gene matches: 6. The CDR3 sequence is CSANSGIRTGELFF. CDR3 coding DNA: TGCAGTGCTAATAGCGGGATAAGGACCGGGGAGCTGTTTTTT.

In this sample, this clonotype turned up many times. The V gene is TRBV5-1, the J gene TRBJ2-4; TRBD2 is a possible D gene (7 bases). Looked up from germline, CDR1 is SGHRS and CDR2 is YFSETQ. This CDR3 contains 12 residues. Trimming took 6 bases from V and 8 from J, leaving 12 bases between them. The CDR3 sequence is CASKREGDIQYF. In DNA form, the CDR3 reads TGCGCCAGCAAAAGGGAGGGGGACATTCAGTACTTC.

Only a few counts were recorded for this clonotype. The V and J genes are TRBV3-1 and TRBJ2-7, with 8 bases aligning to TRBD2. The CDR3 is made up of 14 amino acids. From germline, CDR1 is LGHDT and CDR2 YNNKEL (reference sequence). V lost 4 bases to trimming and J lost 6 bases; unmatched junction nucleotides: 8. CDR3 loop: CASSPYGTRSEQYF. CDR3 sequence (DNA): TGTGCCAGCAGCCCATACGGGACTAGATCCGAGCAGTACTTC.

This clonotype was seen more than once but under ten times. The rearrangement joins TRBV3-1 to TRBJ2-1; possibly TRBD2 for D (5 bases). This CDR3 contains 12 residues. Germline lookup yields CDR1 LGHDT and CDR2 YNNKEL (reference sequence). The V end lost 8 bases, the J end lost 9 bases, and 14 bases lay between the germline ends. CDR3 in DNA: TGTGCCAGCTCCCCCCGGGGTGTTGAGCAGTTCTTC. Encoded protein: CASSPRGVEQFF.

This clonotype was picked up a small number of times. V is TRBV7-9 and J is TRBJ2-5; TRBD1 agrees at 7 bases. The CDR3 has 14 amino acids. V was clipped by 2 bases and J by 4 bases; unmatched bases: 4. Germline assignment: CDR1 SEHNR and CDR2 FQNEAQ (reference sequence). The chain's CDR3 is CASSLSPGGETQYF. The CDR3 DNA is TGTGCCAGCAGCTTATCTCCAGGGGGAGAGACCCAGTACTTC.

This clonotype was seen at least ten times. The chain couples TRBV12-3 or TRBV12-4 to TRBJ2-5; D uncertain. The germline V and J ends were trimmed by 4 bases and 4 bases, with 13 bases remaining between them. The CDR3 has 14 amino acids. The CDR3 here is CASSSGQVIETQYF. The CDR3 nucleotides read TGTGCCAGCAGTTCAGGCCAAGTAATAGAGACCCAGTACTTC.

The chain has TRBV28 and TRBJ1-1; no clear D. This CDR3 has 11 amino acids. V lost 8 bases, J lost 5 bases, and 9 bases lay in between. Germline CDR1 is MDHEN and CDR2 is SYDVKM. The CDR3 DNA reads TGTGCCAGCTCGGTCAGGACTGAAGCTTTCTTT. Its protein is CASSVRTEAFF.

Of note for this clonotype: A read error is possible here, since a much larger clone lies one base away. V usage is TRBV7-9 and J usage is TRBJ1-2; 8 bases are shared with TRBD1. Germline lookup yields CDR1 SEHNR and CDR2 FQNEAQ (reference sequence). The CDR3 contains 12 residues. CDR3 sequence reads: CATRQGNYGHTF. DNA of the CDR3: TGTGCCACTCGACAGGGGAACTATGGCCACACCTTC. The full variable domain, its missing parts supplied by reference TRBV7-9 and TRBJ1-2, is DTGVSQNPRHKITKRGQNVTFRCDPISEHNRLYWYRQTLGQGPEFLTYFQNEAQLEKSRLLSDRFSAERPKGSFSTLEIQRTEQGDSAMYLCATRQGNYGHTFGSGTRLTVV.

In this sample, this clonotype turned up many times. J is TRBJ2-1 and V is TRBV11-2; a weak D match, TRBD2 (6 bases). Trimming removed 0 bases at V and 7 bases at J, with 13 bases between. Per germline, CDR1 SGHAT and CDR2 FQNNGV. CDR3 length equals 15 residues. The CDR3 DNA follows: TGTGCCAGCAGCTTAGACCGGTTGGCGGGAAATGAGCAGTTCTTC. Amino acid sequence: CASSLDRLAGNEQFF. The full variable domain, completed using reference TRBV11-2 and TRBJ2-1, is EAGVAQSPRYKIIEKRQSVAFWCNPISGHATLYWYQQILGQGPKLLIQFQNNGVVDDSQLPKDRFSAERLKGVDSTLKIQPAKLEDSAVYLCASSLDRLAGNEQFFGPGTRLTVL.

The V call is TRBV5-4, the J call TRBJ1-1; 10 nucleotides match TRBD1. Trimming took 3 bases from V and 5 from J; bases not matched to a gene: 4. CDR3 length: 14 amino acids. Per the germline V gene, CDR1 is SGHNT and CDR2 is YYREEE (reference sequence). CDR3 bases: TGTGCCAGCAGCTCCACGGACAGGGGGACTGAAGCTTTCTTT. Translation gives CASSSTDRGTEAFF.

The chain combines TRBV18 with TRBJ1-5, with 9 bases fitting TRBD1. The ends lost 3 bases at V and 4 bases at J; junction bases unmatched: 4. Germline V CDR1 and CDR2: KGHSH, LQKENI. The CDR3 runs 15 residues. The CDR3 nucleotides read TGTGCCAGCTCACCTGGGACAGGGAGTAATCAGCCCCAGCATTTT. Its translation is CASSPGTGSNQPQHF.

The rearrangement joins TRBV5-1 to TRBJ2-3; TRBD1 matches 7 bases. Losses at the gene ends were 4 bases for V and 0 bases for J; bases not matched to a gene: 8. Germline loops: CDR1 SGHRS, CDR2 YFSETQ. The CDR3 length is 16 residues. CDR3 protein: CASSAGTATSTDTQYF. The CDR3, as DNA: TGCGCCAGCAGCGCCGGGACAGCCACTAGCACAGATACGCAGTATTTT.

The genes are TRBV7-9 and TRBJ2-5; D perhaps matches TRBD2 (5 bases). Trimming cost V 2 bases and J 5 bases, with 9 bases left between them. Germline loops: CDR1 SEHNR, CDR2 FQNEAQ (reference sequence). CDR3 length: 13 residues. The CDR3 loop is CASSLTGGETQYF. In DNA form, the CDR3 reads TGTGCCAGCAGCTTAACGGGCGGGGAGACCCAGTACTTC.

This clonotype has ten or more counts. The chain carries TRBV5-4 and TRBJ2-5, with TRBD2 matching 8 bases. CDR3 size: 16 residues. The germline CDR1 and CDR2 sequences are SGHNT and YYREEE (reference sequence). Germline trimming cut 4 bases from V and 7 bases from J; bases unmatched to any gene: 15. The CDR3, as DNA: TGTGCCAGCAGCCCCGCACGGGGGGGAGTGGTGGGGACCCAGTACTTC. Translating it yields CASSPARGGVVGTQYF. The variable domain in full, with the rest retrieved from reference TRBV5-4 and TRBJ2-5, is ETGVTQSPTHLIKTRGQQVTLRCSSQSGHNTVSWYQQALGQGPQFIFQYYREEENGRGNFPPRFSGLQFPNYSSELNVNALELDDSALYLCASSPARGGVVGTQYFGPGTRLLVL.

This clonotype was detected ten times or more. The chain links TRBV7-9 to TRBJ2-7; D is perhaps TRBD2 (6 bases). Trimming took 5 bases from V and 6 from J, leaving 20 bases between them. Germline CDR1 is SEHNR and CDR2 is FQNEAQ (reference sequence). This CDR3 is 15 amino acids long. CDR3 amino acids: CASSLLGGIASEQYF. The DNA for the CDR3 is TGTGCCAGCAGCCTCCTCGGCGGGATCGCCTCCGAGCAGTACTTC.

To note about this clonotype: Possible read error: a much larger clone is one base away. V and J are TRBV7-2 and TRBJ2-1, with D unresolved. The CDR3 sequence is 14 residues long. Germline values: CDR1 SGHTA, CDR2 FQGNSA. V lost 3 bases, J lost 6 bases, and 12 bases lay in between. CDR3 sequence: CASSFGIRCNEQFF. The CDR3 DNA follows: TGTGCCAGCAGCTTTGGAATTCGGTGCAATGAGCAGTTCTTC.

This clonotype was observed a handful of times. This rearrangement joins TRBV7-2 to TRBJ2-3; D is undetermined. V was shortened by 5 bases and J by 2 bases, with 11 bases between the two germline ends. Per germline, CDR1 SGHTA and CDR2 FQGNSA. The CDR3 covers 14 residues. The CDR3 region has the DNA TGTGCCAGCAGCCTCACTATGGTCACAGATACGCAGTATTTT. Its translation is CASSLTMVTDTQYF. Variable domain in full (rest from reference TRBV7-2 and TRBJ2-3): GAGVSQSPSNKVTEKGKDVELRCDPISGHTALYWYRQSLGQGLEFLIYFQGNSAPDKSGLPSDRFSAERTGGSVSTLTIQRTQQEDSAVYLCASSLTMVTDTQYFGPGTRLTVL.

This clonotype has a count of ten or more. The chain combines TRBV27 with TRBJ2-1; 9 bases agree with TRBD2. Germline V gene lookup returns CDR1 MNHEY and CDR2 SMNVEV (reference sequence). The CDR3 consists of 16 residues. V was clipped by 1 base and J by 5 bases; unmatched bases: 6. The CDR3 sequence: CASSLLSLAGNNEQFF. In DNA form, the CDR3 reads TGTGCCAGCAGTTTATTGTCCCTAGCGGGGAACAATGAGCAGTTCTTC.